The rows below give T cell receptor beta chains drawn from one sample of a study of blood T cell repertoires in COVID-19. Sequencing was performed with immunoSEQ multiplex PCR; in TCRdb, only in-frame clones are kept and a portion is missing. The sample has around 300,000 clones; 85% to 90% are singletons. Sequenced: PBMCs or T cells enriched from blood (not recorded which). These receptors came from a woman aged 18-35 years who had recovered from COVID-19. The CDR3 runs from the conserved cysteine through the conserved F or W. The D gene is left open where the match is weak. Size tells how often a clone was seen (once, few, many) or the class of an expanded clone, and some rows leave it out.

CDR3aa: CASSVAGNYGYTF
CDR3nt: TGTGCCAGCAGCGTAGCGGGGAACTATGGCTACACCTTC
abundance: -
v_gene: TRBV9
j_gene: TRBJ1-2
d_gene: -

CDR3aa: CASSPRSSDQPQHF
CDR3nt: TGTGCCAGCTCACCACGGAGTTCTGATCAGCCCCAGCATTTT
abundance: few
v_gene: TRBV18
j_gene: TRBJ1-5
d_gene: -

CDR3aa: CASSIAPDTGVMGYTF
CDR3nt: TGTGCCAGTAGTATAGCCCCAGACACAGGGGTGATGGGCTACACCTTC
abundance: -
v_gene: TRBV19
j_gene: TRBJ1-2
d_gene: TRBD1

CDR3aa: CASIPGLQYNEQFF
CDR3nt: TGTGCCAGCATCCCGGGACTACAATACAATGAGCAGTTCTTC
abundance: -
v_gene: TRBV2
j_gene: TRBJ2-1
d_gene: TRBD2

CDR3aa: CATKPEIGTLAYGYTF
CDR3nt: TGTGCCACCAAACCGGAGATCGGGACACTCGCATATGGCTACACCTTC
abundance: -
v_gene: TRBV2
j_gene: TRBJ1-2
d_gene: -

CDR3aa: CASSEGWGGTGGVYGYTF
CDR3nt: TGTGCCAGCAGTGAAGGTTGGGGAGGGACAGGGGGCGTCTATGGCTACACCTTC
abundance: -
v_gene: TRBV2
j_gene: TRBJ1-2
d_gene: TRBD1

CDR3aa: CASSPDLRPNGYTF
CDR3nt: TGTGCCAGCAGCCCCGACCTCAGGCCCAATGGCTACACCTTC
abundance: -
v_gene: TRBV5-4
j_gene: TRBJ1-2
d_gene: -

CDR3aa: CASSVSGQGAYEQYF
CDR3nt: TGTGCCAGCAGTGTCTCAGGACAGGGGGCCTACGAGCAGTACTTC
abundance: -
v_gene: TRBV2
j_gene: TRBJ2-7
d_gene: TRBD1

CDR3aa: CASSLGVVFTEAFF
CDR3nt: TGCGCCAGCAGCTTAGGGGTAGTGTTCACTGAAGCTTTCTTT
abundance: once
v_gene: TRBV5-1
j_gene: TRBJ1-1
d_gene: -

CDR3aa: CASSTGQVGEQYF
CDR3nt: TGTGCCAGCAGCACTGGACAGGTCGGCGAGCAGTACTTC
abundance: -
v_gene: TRBV7-8
j_gene: TRBJ2-7
d_gene: TRBD1

CDR3aa: CATQGTGGDKNTEAFF
CDR3nt: TGTGCCACTCAGGGGACAGGGGGCGATAAGAACACTGAAGCTTTCTTT
abundance: -
v_gene: TRBV6-6
j_gene: TRBJ1-1
d_gene: TRBD1

CDR3aa: CASSPDRSYEQYF
CDR3nt: TGCGCCAGCAGCCCGGACAGGTCCTACGAGCAGTACTTC
abundance: -
v_gene: TRBV4-1
j_gene: TRBJ2-7
d_gene: TRBD1

CDR3aa: CASSQDWDSVKNIQYF
CDR3nt: TGCGCCAGCAGCCAAGATTGGGACAGCGTTAAAAACATTCAGTACTTC
abundance: -
v_gene: TRBV4-1
j_gene: TRBJ2-4
d_gene: TRBD1

CDR3aa: CASSLVSGQGREQYF
CDR3nt: -
abundance: -
v_gene: TRBV7-9
j_gene: TRBJ2-7
d_gene: -

CDR3aa: CASNRGADQYGYTF
CDR3nt: TGTGCCAGCAATCGGGGAGCAGACCAGTATGGCTACACCTTC
abundance: -
v_gene: TRBV5-4
j_gene: TRBJ1-2
d_gene: -

CDR3aa: CASSPVTGALNTEAFF
CDR3nt: TGCGCCAGCAGCCCGGTGACAGGGGCCCTAAACACTGAAGCTTTCTTT
abundance: few
v_gene: TRBV5-1
j_gene: TRBJ1-1
d_gene: TRBD1

CDR3aa: CASSSGTDYQETQYF
CDR3nt: TGCGCCAGCAGCTCCGGGACAGATTACCAAGAGACCCAGTACTTC
abundance: -
v_gene: TRBV5-1
j_gene: TRBJ2-5
d_gene: TRBD1

CDR3aa: CASSERTGSNSPLHF
CDR3nt: TGTGCCAGCAGTGAACGGACAGGCTCGAATTCACCCCTCCACTTT
abundance: -
v_gene: TRBV6-1
j_gene: TRBJ1-6
d_gene: TRBD1

CDR3aa: CASSSTGRDTEAFF
CDR3nt: TGTGCCAGCAGCTCGACCGGGAGGGACACTGAAGCTTTCTTT
abundance: -
v_gene: TRBV7-6
j_gene: TRBJ1-1
d_gene: -